Listed below are T cell receptor beta chains from one sample, sequenced in a study of cytomegalovirus exposure and HLA in healthy donors. Generated by immunoSEQ multiplex PCR, the TCRdb table keeps only in-frame clones and is missing some. The table lists approximately 120,000 clones, approximately 74% of them singletons. Sequencing was performed on PBMCs. These receptors were obtained from a man in his forties or fifties in good health and CMV-seropositive. The CDR3 runs from the conserved cysteine through the conserved F or W. D genes are given only for firm matches. A clone size is listed for some rows: how often the clone was seen (once, few, many), or a class if it is expanded.

CDR3 protein	CDR3 DNA	CDR3 length	D gene	clone size	V gene	J gene
CASSLKATGPTSTSGNTIYF	TGTGCCAGCAGTTTAAAGGCGACAGGACCCACATCGACCTCTGGAAACACCATATATTTT	20	.	.	TRBV27	TRBJ1-3
CASSRKDRGWDEQFF	TGTGCCAGCAGTCGCAAAGACAGGGGTTGGGATGAGCAGTTCTTC	15	TRBD1	.	TRBV5-6	TRBJ2-1
CATTSSYNSPLHF	TGTGCCACTACCAGCTCCTATAATTCACCCCTCCACTTT	13	.	.	TRBV15	TRBJ1-6
CASSLSGGNNYEQYF	TGCGCCAGCAGCTTATCGGGGGGGAATAATTACGAGCAGTACTTC	15	TRBD2	.	TRBV5-1	TRBJ2-7
CASSLAGRLGTEAFF	TGTGCCAGCAGCTTAGCGGGCAGGTTGGGCACTGAAGCTTTCTTT	15	.	.	TRBV7-8	TRBJ1-1
CASSHGWEAGGYTF	TGTGCCAGCAGCCACGGGTGGGAGGCCGGCGGCTACACCTTC	14	.	.	TRBV14	TRBJ1-2
CASSQGTGNF	TGTGCCAGCAGCCAGGGGACAGGAAACTTC	10	TRBD1	.	TRBV9	TRBJ1-2
CASRERLVSTGELFF	TGTGCCAGCAGGGAGAGACTAGTATCCACCGGGGAGCTGTTTTTT	15	.	few	TRBV6-1	TRBJ2-2
CASSSRDRGRWEQYF	TGTGCCAGCAGCTCCCGGGACAGGGGCCGGTGGGAGCAGTACTTC	15	TRBD1	few	TRBV11-2	TRBJ2-7
CACQLDRERQEKLFF	TGTGCCTGTCAACTCGACAGGGAGCGACAGGAAAAACTGTTTTTT	15	TRBD1	few	TRBV30	TRBJ1-4
CAVRTGDQANQPQHF	TGTGCCGTTAGGACAGGGGATCAGGCCAATCAGCCCCAGCATTTT	15	TRBD1	.	TRBV2	TRBJ1-5
CASVGGWVTEAFF	TGTGCCAGCGTAGGAGGATGGGTCACTGAAGCTTTCTTT	13	.	.	TRBV7-8	TRBJ1-1
CASSQEPRGSAPGELFF	TGTGCCAGCAGCCAAGAACCAAGGGGGAGCGCCCCCGGGGAGCTGTTTTTT	17	.	.	TRBV4-2	TRBJ2-2
CASAGTGVFTGELFF	TGTGCCAGCGCCGGGACAGGGGTCTTCACCGGGGAGCTGTTTTTT	15	TRBD1	few	TRBV2	TRBJ2-2
CASSRTGGRSSPLHF	TGTGCCAGCAGTCGAACAGGGGGGCGGAGTTCACCCCTCCACTTT	15	TRBD1	.	TRBV13	TRBJ1-6
CASSQQAGSSVNTQYF	TGCGCCAGCAGCCAACAAGCGGGATCAAGCGTAAATACGCAGTATTTT	16	TRBD2	.	TRBV4-1	TRBJ2-3
CASSEESGRGSSYNEQFF	TGTGCCAGCAGTGAAGAGAGCGGGAGGGGTAGCTCCTACAATGAGCAGTTCTTC	18	TRBD2	.	TRBV25-1	TRBJ2-1
CASSLGLDTGELFF	TGCGCCAGCAGCTTGGGATTAGACACCGGGGAGCTGTTTTTT	14	.	.	TRBV5-1	TRBJ2-2
CAISAGGGNEKLFF	TGTGCCATCAGTGCCGGTGGGGGGAATGAAAAACTGTTTTTT	14	.	.	TRBV10-3	TRBJ1-4
CASTEGGSWTDTQYF	TGTGCCAGCACCGAGGGGGGGTCTTGGACAGATACGCAGTATTTT	15	.	few	TRBV6-5	TRBJ2-3
CASTEGRGYGTDTQYF	TGTGCCAGCACCGAGGGAAGGGGGTACGGCACAGATACGCAGTATTTT	16	.	.	TRBV25-1	TRBJ2-3
CASSLGDRGKETQYF	TGCGCCAGCAGCTTGGGGGACAGGGGGAAAGAGACCCAGTACTTC	15	TRBD1	.	TRBV5-1	TRBJ2-5
CASSSQVARYNEQFF	TGTGCCAGCAGTTCCCAAGTGGCTAGATACAATGAGCAGTTCTTC	15	.	.	TRBV27	TRBJ2-1
CASSLAGTGDYNEQFF	TGTGCCAGCAGCTTAGCCGGGACAGGGGATTACAATGAGCAGTTCTTC	16	TRBD1	.	TRBV7-9	TRBJ2-1
CAWSVTSNTEAFF	TGTGCCTGGAGTGTAACATCGAACACTGAAGCTTTCTTT	13	.	.	TRBV30	TRBJ1-1
CASSPLGGSGYNEQFF	TGTGCCAGCAGCCCCCTCGGCGGGAGCGGTTACAATGAGCAGTTCTTC	16	TRBD2	.	TRBV5-6	TRBJ2-1
CAWSLGGRYEQYF	TGTGCCTGGAGTCTCGGGGGGCGCTACGAGCAGTACTTC	13	.	.	TRBV30	TRBJ2-7
CASSVGSLETQYF	TGTGCCAGCAGCGTTGGGAGTTTGGAGACCCAGTACTTC	13	.	.	TRBV9	TRBJ2-5
CASSLELAGGQDTGELFF	TGCGCCAGCAGCTTGGAACTAGCGGGGGGGCAGGACACCGGGGAGCTGTTTTTT	18	TRBD2	.	TRBV5-1	TRBJ2-2
CASSFNKNTEAFF	TGTGCCAGCAGCTTTAACAAGAACACTGAAGCTTTCTTT	13	.	.	TRBV11-2	TRBJ1-1
CASSLVQGGETQYF	TGCGCCAGCAGCTTGGTTCAGGGGGGAGAGACCCAGTACTTC	14	.	.	TRBV5-1	TRBJ2-5
CASSPRTSGGQETQYF	TGTGCCAGCAGTCCCCGGACTAGCGGGGGCCAAGAGACCCAGTACTTC	16	TRBD2	.	TRBV27	TRBJ2-5
CASSHPDRANYGYTF	TGCGCCAGCAGCCACCCGGACAGGGCGAACTATGGCTACACCTTC	15	TRBD1	.	TRBV4-1	TRBJ1-2
CASSGTGAPGSYEQYF	TGTGCCAGCAGCGGTACAGGGGCCCCAGGCTCCTACGAGCAGTACTTC	16	TRBD1	.	TRBV9	TRBJ2-7
CASSWSGDQPQHF	TGTGCCAGTAGTTGGTCGGGGGATCAGCCCCAGCATTTT	13	.	few	TRBV19	TRBJ1-5
CASSPRLAGTDTQYF	TGTGCCAGCTCACCCCGACTAGCGGGCACAGATACGCAGTATTTT	15	TRBD2	.	TRBV18	TRBJ2-3
CGVEGLALTGQETQYF	TGCGGCGTTGAAGGGTTGGCCCTAACGGGGCAAGAGACCCAGTACTTC	16	.	.	TRBV29-1	TRBJ2-5
CASSLVRGVDEQYF	TGCGCCAGCAGCTTGGTTCGCGGTGTCGACGAGCAGTACTTC	14	.	.	TRBV5-1	TRBJ2-7
CASSPTTGTNYGYTF	TGCGCCAGCAGCCCCACTACCGGGACAAACTATGGCTACACCTTC	15	.	.	TRBV4-3	TRBJ1-2
CASSMSGELFF	TGTGCCAGTAGTATGTCTGGGGAGCTGTTTTTT	11	.	.	TRBV19	TRBJ2-2
CASSSGTGSDSPLHF	TGCGCCAGCAGCTCCGGGACAGGGTCGGATTCACCCCTCCACTTT	15	TRBD1	.	TRBV5-1	TRBJ1-6
CASSPDPAGVPYEQYF	TGCGCCAGCAGCCCAGACCCGGCGGGAGTTCCGTACGAGCAGTACTTC	16	TRBD2	.	TRBV5-1	TRBJ2-7
CASSDTTSGPTQYF	TGTGCCAGCAGTGACACTACTAGCGGGCCAACGCAGTATTTT	14	TRBD2	.	TRBV25-1	TRBJ2-3
CASSVQVSYEQYF	TGTGCCAGCAGTGTACAGGTTTCCTACGAGCAGTACTTC	13	.	.	TRBV6-1	TRBJ2-7
CASSLPGQARSPLHF	TGTGCCAGCAGTTTACCGGGACAGGCGCGATCACCCCTCCACTTT	15	TRBD1	.	TRBV28	TRBJ1-6
CASSLEPLAYEQYF	TGTGCCAGCAGCTTAGAGCCCCTTGCCTACGAGCAGTACTTC	14	.	.	TRBV7-2	TRBJ2-7
CASSLRAGRDEQYF	TGTGCCAGCAGTTTAAGGGCAGGGCGCGACGAGCAGTACTTC	14	.	.	TRBV28	TRBJ2-7
CASSLGQANTEAFF	TGCGCCAGCAGCTTAGGACAGGCGAACACTGAAGCTTTCTTT	14	TRBD1	.	TRBV5-1	TRBJ1-1
CASSQGQFRSTDTQYF	TGTGCCAGCAGCCAAGGACAGTTTCGTAGCACAGATACGCAGTATTTT	16	.	once	TRBV14	TRBJ2-3
CASSLPGRSYEQYF	TGTGCCAGCAGTCTACCTGGGCGCTCCTACGAGCAGTACTTC	14	.	.	TRBV28	TRBJ2-7
CASSILGSLNTEAFF	TGTGCCAGTAGTATTCTGGGCAGTTTGAACACTGAAGCTTTCTTT	15	.	once	TRBV19	TRBJ1-1
CASSSGTGGNQPQHF	TGTGCCAGCAGCTCGGGGACAGGGGGAAACCAGCCCCAGCATTTT	15	TRBD1	once	TRBV7-8	TRBJ1-5
CAWSPDGSGEQYF	TGTGCCTGGAGTCCCGACGGGTCTGGGGAGCAGTACTTC	13	.	once	TRBV30	TRBJ2-5
CASSLAQGTGGNEQFF	TGCGCCAGCAGCTTGGCCCAGGGGACCGGCGGAAATGAGCAGTTCTTC	16	.	.	TRBV5-1	TRBJ2-1
CASSLDNGGLQYF	TGCGCCAGCAGCTTGGATAACGGGGGACTGCAGTACTTC	13	.	.	TRBV5-1	TRBJ2-7
CSVEAPGQQYF	TGCAGCGTTGAAGCACCGGGACAGCAGTACTTC	11	TRBD1	once	TRBV29-1	TRBJ2-5